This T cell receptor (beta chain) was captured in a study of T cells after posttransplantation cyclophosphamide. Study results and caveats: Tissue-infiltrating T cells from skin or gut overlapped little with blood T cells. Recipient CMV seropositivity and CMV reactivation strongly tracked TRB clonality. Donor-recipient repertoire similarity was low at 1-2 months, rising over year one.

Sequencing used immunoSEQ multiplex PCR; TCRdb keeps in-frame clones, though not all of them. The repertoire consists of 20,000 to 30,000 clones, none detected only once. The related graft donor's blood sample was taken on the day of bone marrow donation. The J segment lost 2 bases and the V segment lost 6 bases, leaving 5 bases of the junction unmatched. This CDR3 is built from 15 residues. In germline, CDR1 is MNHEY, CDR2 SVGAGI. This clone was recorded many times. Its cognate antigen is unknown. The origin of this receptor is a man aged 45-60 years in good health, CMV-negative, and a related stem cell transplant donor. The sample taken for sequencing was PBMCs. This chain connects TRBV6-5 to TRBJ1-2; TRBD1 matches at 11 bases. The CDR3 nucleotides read TGTGCCAGCAGGACAGGACAGGGGGCAAACTATGGCTACACCTTC. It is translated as CASRTGQGANYGYTF.